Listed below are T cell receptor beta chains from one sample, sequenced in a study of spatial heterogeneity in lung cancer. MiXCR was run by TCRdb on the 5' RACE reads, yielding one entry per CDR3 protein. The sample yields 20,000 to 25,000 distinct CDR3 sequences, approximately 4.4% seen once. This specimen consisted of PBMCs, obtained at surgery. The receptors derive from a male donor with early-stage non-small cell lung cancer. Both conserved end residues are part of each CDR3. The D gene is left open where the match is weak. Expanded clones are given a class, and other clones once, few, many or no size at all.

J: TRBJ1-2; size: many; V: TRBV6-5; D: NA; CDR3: CASSYSSGGYGYTF; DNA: TGTGCCAGCAGTTACTCCTCCGGGGGTTATGGCTACACCTTC
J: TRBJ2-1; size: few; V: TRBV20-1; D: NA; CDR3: CSAQQGNNEQFF; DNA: TGCAGTGCGCAGCAGGGAAACAATGAGCAGTTCTTC
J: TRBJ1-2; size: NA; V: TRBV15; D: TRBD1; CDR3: CATSRQGTGPYGYTF; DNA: TGTGCCACCAGCAGACAAGGGACAGGGCCCTATGGCTACACCTTC
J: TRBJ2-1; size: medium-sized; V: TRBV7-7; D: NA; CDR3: CASSPAEARYNEQFF; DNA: TGTGCTAGCAGCCCGGCGGAGGCTAGATACAATGAGCAGTTCTTC
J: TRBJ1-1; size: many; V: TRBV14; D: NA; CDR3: CASSKAGQTEAFF; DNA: TGTGCCAGCAGCAAGGCGGGCCAAACTGAAGCTTTCTTT
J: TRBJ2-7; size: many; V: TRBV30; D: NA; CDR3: CAWSDEASYEQYF; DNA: TGTGCCTGGAGTGATGAAGCTTCCTACGAGCAGTACTTC
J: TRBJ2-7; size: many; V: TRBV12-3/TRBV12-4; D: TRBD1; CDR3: CASSTTGGGSYEQYF; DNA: TGTGCCAGCAGTACGACAGGGGGAGGCTCCTACGAGCAGTACTTC
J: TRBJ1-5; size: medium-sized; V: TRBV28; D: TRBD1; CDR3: CASSPNRGTQPQHF; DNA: TGTGCCAGCAGCCCGAACAGGGGGACTCAGCCCCAGCATTTT
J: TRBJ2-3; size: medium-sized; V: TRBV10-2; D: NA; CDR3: CASSGRGGDTQYF; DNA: TGCGCCAGCAGTGGAAGGGGCGGAGATACGCAGTATTTT
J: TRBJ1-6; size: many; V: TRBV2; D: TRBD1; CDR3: CANGQENNSPLHF; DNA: TGTGCCAACGGACAGGAGAATAATTCACCCCTCCACTTT
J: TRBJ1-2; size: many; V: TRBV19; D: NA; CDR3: CASNPGGVNYGYTF; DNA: TGTGCCAGTAACCCGGGGGGAGTTAACTATGGCTACACCTTC
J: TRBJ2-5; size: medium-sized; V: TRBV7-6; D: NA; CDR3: CASSQNNGELQETQYF; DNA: TGTGCCAGCAGCCAAAACAATGGTGAGCTCCAAGAGACCCAGTACTTC
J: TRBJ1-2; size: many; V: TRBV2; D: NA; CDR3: CASSVQGNYGYTF; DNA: TGTGCCAGCAGCGTTCAGGGGAACTATGGCTACACCTTC
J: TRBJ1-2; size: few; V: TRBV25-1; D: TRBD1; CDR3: CASSGRDRGAYGYTF; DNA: TGTGCCAGCAGTGGTAGGGACAGGGGTGCCTATGGCTACACCTTC
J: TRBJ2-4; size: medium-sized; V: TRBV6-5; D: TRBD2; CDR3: CATAGGGAKNIQYF; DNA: TGTGCCACCGCCGGGGGGGGAGCCAAAAACATTCAGTACTTC
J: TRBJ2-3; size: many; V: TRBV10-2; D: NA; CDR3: CASGAGSDTQYF; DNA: TGCGCCAGCGGGGCTGGGTCAGATACGCAGTATTTT
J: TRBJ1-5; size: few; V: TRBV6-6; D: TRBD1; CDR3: CAHGTGGVQPQHF; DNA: TGTGCCCACGGGACAGGGGGCGTACAGCCCCAGCATTTT
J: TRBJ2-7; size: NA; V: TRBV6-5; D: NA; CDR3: CASSYSGRRKPYSYEQYF; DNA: TGTGCCAGCAGTTACTCCGGACGGAGGAAACCCTACTCCTACGAGCAGTACTTC
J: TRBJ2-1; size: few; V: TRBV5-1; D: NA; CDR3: CASSLGDQRNEQFF; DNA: TGCGCCAGCAGCTTGGGGGACCAGAGGAATGAGCAGTTCTTC
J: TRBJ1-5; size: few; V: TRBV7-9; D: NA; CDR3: CASSLSGNNQPQHF; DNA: TGTGCCAGCAGCTTGTCAGGGAACAATCAGCCCCAGCATTTT
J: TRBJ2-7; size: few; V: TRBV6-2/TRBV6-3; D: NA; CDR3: CASSYSTEISSYEQYF; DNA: TGTGCCAGCAGTTACTCGACAGAAATTAGCTCCTACGAGCAGTACTTC
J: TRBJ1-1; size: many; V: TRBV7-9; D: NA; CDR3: CASSRGRRNTEAFF; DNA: TGTGCCAGCAGCCGGGGACGGAGGAACACTGAAGCTTTCTTT
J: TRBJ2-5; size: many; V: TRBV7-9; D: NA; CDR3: CASSPHRVETQYF; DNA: TGTGCCAGCAGCCCCCACAGGGTGGAGACCCAGTACTTC
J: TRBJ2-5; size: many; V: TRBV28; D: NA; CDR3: CASRRMTVLQETQYF; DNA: TGTGCCAGCAGAAGGATGACAGTTTTACAAGAGACCCAGTACTTC
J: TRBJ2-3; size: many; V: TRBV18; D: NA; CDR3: CASSPRPSTSTDTQYF; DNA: TGTGCCAGCTCACCCCGGCCTTCCACTAGCACAGATACGCAGTATTTT
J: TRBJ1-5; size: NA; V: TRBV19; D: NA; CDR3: CASSIWGRAPPQPQHF; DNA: TGTGCCAGTAGTATATGGGGCAGGGCACCACCACAGCCCCAGCATTTT
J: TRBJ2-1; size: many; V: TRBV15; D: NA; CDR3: CATSRQSSYNEQFF; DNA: TGTGCCACCAGCAGGCAGAGCTCCTACAATGAGCAGTTCTTC
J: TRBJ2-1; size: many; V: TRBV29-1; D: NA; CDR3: CSVGDWNNEQFF; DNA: TGCAGCGTTGGGGACTGGAACAATGAGCAGTTCTTC
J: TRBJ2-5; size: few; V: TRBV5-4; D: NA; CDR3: CASSLDALQETQYF; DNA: TGTGCCAGCAGCTTGGACGCCTTGCAGGAGACCCAGTACTTC
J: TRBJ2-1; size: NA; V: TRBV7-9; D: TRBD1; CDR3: CASARGQSYNEQFF; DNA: TGTGCCAGCGCCCGGGGACAGTCCTACAATGAGCAGTTCTTC
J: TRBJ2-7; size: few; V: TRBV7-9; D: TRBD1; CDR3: CASSLGTGSYEQYF; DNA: TGTGCCAGCAGCTTAGGGACAGGGTCCTACGAGCAGTACTTC
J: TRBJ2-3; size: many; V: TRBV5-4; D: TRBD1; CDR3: CASSLKGGLDTQYF; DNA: TGTGCCAGCAGCTTGAAAGGGGGCCTAGATACGCAGTATTTT
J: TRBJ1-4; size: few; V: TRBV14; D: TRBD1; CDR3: CASRDRDSGEKLFF; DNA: TGTGCCAGTCGGGACAGGGATTCCGGTGAAAAACTGTTTTTT
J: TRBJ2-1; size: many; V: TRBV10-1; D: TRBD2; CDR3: CASSRTSGRIFDNEQFF; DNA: TGCGCCAGCAGCCGGACTAGCGGGAGGATTTTTGACAATGAGCAGTTCTTC
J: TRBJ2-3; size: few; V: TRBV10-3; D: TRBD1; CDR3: CAISSTGGPDTQYF; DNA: TGTGCCATCAGTTCGACAGGGGGCCCAGATACGCAGTATTTT
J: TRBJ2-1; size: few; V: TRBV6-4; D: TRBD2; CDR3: CASSLGGVNEQFF; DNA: TGTGCCAGCAGTCTCGGGGGGGTGAATGAGCAGTTCTTC
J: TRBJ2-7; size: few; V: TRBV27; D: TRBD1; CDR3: CASSRQGAPEQYF; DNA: TGTGCCAGCAGTCGACAGGGGGCGCCTGAGCAGTACTTC
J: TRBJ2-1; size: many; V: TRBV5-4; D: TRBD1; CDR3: CASSLEGDSSYNEQFF; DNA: TGTGCCAGCAGCTTGGAAGGGGACAGCTCCTACAATGAGCAGTTCTTC
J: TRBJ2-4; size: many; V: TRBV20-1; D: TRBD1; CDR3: CSAKRDSYAKNIQYF; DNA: TGCAGTGCCAAACGGGACAGTTATGCCAAAAACATTCAGTACTTC
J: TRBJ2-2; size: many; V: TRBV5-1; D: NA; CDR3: CASSLGQMNTGELFF; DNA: TGCGCCAGCAGCTTGGGACAGATGAACACCGGGGAGCTGTTTTTT
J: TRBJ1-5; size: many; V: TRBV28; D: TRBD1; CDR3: CASSFAAGTGDQPQHF; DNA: TGTGCCAGCAGTTTCGCAGCCGGGACAGGGGATCAGCCCCAGCATTTT
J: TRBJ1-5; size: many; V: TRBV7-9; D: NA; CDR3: CASSLASGALRNQPQHF; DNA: TGTGCCAGCAGCTTAGCGAGTGGGGCCCTCCGAAATCAGCCCCAGCATTTT
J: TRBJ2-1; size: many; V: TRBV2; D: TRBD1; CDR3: CASSNRGSVDEQFF; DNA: TGTGCCAGCAGTAACAGGGGGTCGGTCGATGAGCAGTTCTTC
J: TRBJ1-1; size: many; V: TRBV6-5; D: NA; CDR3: CASSYSVRGDTEAFF; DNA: TGTGCCAGCAGTTACTCCGTCCGGGGAGACACTGAAGCTTTCTTT
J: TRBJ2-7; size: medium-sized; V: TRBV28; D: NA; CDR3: CASSLGTYEQYF; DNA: TGTGCCAGCAGTTTAGGAACCTACGAGCAGTACTTC
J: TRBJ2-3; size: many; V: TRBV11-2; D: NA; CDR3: CASSYGRGGRSRTDTQYF; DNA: TGTGCCAGCAGCTACGGTCGGGGAGGACGTTCCCGCACAGATACGCAGTATTTT
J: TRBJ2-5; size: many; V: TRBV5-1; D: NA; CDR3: CASSPGETQYF; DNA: TGCGCCAGCAGCCCTGGTGAGACCCAGTACTTC
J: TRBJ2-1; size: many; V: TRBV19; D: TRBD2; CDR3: CASSSTSGDSRGRFF; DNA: TGTGCCAGTAGTTCGACTAGCGGGGATTCCCGAGGGAGGTTCTTC
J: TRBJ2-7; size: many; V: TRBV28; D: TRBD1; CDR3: CATAGTGSYEQYF; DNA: TGTGCCACCGCCGGGACAGGGAGCTACGAGCAGTACTTC
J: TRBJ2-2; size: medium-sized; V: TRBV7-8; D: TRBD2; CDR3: CASSPRASGRVLTGELFF; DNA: TGTGCCAGCAGCCCCCGGGCTAGCGGGAGGGTCCTCACCGGGGAGCTGTTTTTT
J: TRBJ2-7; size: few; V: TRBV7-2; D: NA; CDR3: CASSPTSYEQYF; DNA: TGTGCCAGCAGCCCCACCAGCTACGAGCAGTACTTC
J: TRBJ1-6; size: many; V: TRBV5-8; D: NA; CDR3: CASSLDGAGSPLHF; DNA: TGTGCCAGCAGCTTGGACGGCGCGGGTTCACCCCTCCACTTT
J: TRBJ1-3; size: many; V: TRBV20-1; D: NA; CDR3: CSARDRVTPGNTIYF; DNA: TGCAGTGCTAGAGATCGGGTCACTCCTGGAAACACCATATATTTT
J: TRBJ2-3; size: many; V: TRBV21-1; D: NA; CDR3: CASRRETDTQYF; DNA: TGTGCCAGCAGAAGGGAGACAGATACGCAGTATTTT
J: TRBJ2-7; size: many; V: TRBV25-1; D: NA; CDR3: CASSVGAADEQYF; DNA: TGTGCCAGCAGTGTCGGAGCCGCCGACGAGCAGTACTTC
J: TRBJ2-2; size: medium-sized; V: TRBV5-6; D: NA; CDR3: CASSFNTGELFF; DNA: TGTGCCAGCAGCTTCAACACCGGGGAGCTGTTTTTT
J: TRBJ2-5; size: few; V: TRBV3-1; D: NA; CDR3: CASSLVGQETQYF; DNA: TGTGCCAGCAGCCTCGTTGGCCAAGAGACCCAGTACTTC